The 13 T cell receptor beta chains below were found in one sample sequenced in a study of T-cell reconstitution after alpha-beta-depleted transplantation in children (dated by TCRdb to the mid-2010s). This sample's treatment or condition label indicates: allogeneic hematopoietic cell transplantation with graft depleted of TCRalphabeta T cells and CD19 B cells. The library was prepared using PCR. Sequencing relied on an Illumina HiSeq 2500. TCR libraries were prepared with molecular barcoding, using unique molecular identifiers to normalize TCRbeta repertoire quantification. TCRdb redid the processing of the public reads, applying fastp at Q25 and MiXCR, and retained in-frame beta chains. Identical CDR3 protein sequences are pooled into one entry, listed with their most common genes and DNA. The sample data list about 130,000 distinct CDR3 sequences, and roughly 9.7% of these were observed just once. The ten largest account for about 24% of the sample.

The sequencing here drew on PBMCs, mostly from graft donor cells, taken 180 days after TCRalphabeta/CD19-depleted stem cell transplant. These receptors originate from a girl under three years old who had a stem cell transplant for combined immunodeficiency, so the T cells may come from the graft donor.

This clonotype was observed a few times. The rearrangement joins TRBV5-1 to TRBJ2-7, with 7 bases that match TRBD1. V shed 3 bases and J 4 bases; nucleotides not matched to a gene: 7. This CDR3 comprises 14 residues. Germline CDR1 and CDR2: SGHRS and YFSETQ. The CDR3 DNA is TGCGCCAGCAGCTCCGGGACAGTCTCGTACGAGCAGTACTTC. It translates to CASSSGTVSYEQYF.

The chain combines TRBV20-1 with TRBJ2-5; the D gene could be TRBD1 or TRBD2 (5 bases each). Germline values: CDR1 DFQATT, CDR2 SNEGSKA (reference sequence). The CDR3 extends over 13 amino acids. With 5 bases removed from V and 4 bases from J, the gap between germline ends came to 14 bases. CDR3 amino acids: CSAGDRRSETQYF. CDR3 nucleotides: TGCAGTGCTGGGGACCGCCGATCAGAGACCCAGTACTTC.

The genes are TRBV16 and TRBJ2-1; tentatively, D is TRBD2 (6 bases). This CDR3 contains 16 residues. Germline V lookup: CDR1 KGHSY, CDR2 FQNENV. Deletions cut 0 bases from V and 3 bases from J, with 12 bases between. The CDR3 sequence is CASSQSVGGVYNEQFF. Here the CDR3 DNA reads TGTGCCAGCAGCCAATCCGTAGGCGGGGTCTACAATGAGCAGTTCTTC.

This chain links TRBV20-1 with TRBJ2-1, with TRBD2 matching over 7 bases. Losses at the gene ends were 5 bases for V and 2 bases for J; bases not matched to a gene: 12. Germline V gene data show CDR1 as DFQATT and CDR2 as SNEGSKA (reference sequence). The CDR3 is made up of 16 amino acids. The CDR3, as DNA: TGCAGTGCTCACGGGAGGCACTCCGTTGCCTACAATGAGCAGTTCTTC. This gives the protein CSAHGRHSVAYNEQFF.

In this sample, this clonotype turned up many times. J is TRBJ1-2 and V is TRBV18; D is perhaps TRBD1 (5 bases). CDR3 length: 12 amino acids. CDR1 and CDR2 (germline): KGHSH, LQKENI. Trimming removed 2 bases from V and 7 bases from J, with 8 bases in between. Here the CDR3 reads CASSPWGIGYTF. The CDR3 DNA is TGTGCCAGCTCACCATGGGGGATTGGCTACACCTTC.

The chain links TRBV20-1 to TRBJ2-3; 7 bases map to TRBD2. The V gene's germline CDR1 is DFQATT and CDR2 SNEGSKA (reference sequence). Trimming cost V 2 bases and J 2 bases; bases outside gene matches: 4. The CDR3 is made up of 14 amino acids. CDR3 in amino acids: CSARREDSTDTQYF. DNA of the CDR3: TGCAGTGCTAGACGGGAGGATTCCACAGATACGCAGTATTTT.

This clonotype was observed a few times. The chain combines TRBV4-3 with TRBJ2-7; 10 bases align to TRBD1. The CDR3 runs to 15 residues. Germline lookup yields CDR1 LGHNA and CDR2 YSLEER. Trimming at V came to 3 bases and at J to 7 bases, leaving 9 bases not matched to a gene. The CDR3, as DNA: TGCGCCAGCAGCCACATCCGGGACAGGGGCTGGGAGCAGTACTTC. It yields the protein CASSHIRDRGWEQYF.

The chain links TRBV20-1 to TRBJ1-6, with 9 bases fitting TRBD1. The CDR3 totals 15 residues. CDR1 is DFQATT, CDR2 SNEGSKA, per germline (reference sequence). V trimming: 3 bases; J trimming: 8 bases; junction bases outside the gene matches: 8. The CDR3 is CSARLWDREDSPLHF. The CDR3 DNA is TGCAGTGCTAGGTTGTGGGACAGGGAGGATTCACCCCTCCACTTT.

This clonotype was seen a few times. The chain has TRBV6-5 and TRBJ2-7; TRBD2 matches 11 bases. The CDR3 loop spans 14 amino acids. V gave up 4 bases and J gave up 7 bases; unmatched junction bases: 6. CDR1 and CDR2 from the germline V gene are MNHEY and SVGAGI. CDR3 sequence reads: CASSFSGGAEEQYF. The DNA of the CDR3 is TGTGCCAGCAGTTTTAGCGGGGGGGCCGAGGAGCAGTACTTC.

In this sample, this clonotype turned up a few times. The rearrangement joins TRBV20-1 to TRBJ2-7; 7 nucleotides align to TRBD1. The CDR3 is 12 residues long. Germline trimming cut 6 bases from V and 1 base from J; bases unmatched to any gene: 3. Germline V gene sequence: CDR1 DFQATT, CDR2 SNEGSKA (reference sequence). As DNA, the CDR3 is TGCAGTGCCGAGGGACAGTCCTACGAGCAGTACTTC. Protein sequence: CSAEGQSYEQYF.

CDR3 nucleotides: TGTGCCAGCAGCTTAGGACAGGGAAAGAAAAAGACCCAGTACTTC. It translates to CASSLGQGKKKTQYF. This rearrangement joins TRBV7-9 to TRBJ2-5; 7 bases are shared with TRBD1. The V and J ends lost 1 base and 6 bases, in that order; junction bases with no gene match: 8. This CDR3 contains 15 residues. Germline CDR1 SEHNR, CDR2 FQNEAQ (reference sequence).

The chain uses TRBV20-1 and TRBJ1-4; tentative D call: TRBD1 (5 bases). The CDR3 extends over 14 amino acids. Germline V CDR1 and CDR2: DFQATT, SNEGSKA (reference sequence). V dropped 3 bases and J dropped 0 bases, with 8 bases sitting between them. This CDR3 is CSASRVATNEKLFF. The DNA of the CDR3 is TGCAGTGCTAGCAGGGTTGCAACTAATGAAAAACTGTTTTTT.

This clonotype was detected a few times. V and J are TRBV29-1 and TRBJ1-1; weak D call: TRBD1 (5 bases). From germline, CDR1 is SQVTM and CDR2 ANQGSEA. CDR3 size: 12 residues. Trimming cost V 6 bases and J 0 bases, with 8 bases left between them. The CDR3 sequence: CSVGPMNTEAFF. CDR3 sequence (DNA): TGCAGCGTGGGACCTATGAACACTGAAGCTTTCTTT.